The 32 T cell receptor beta chains listed next were all sequenced from one sample in a study of T-cell reconstitution after alpha-beta-depleted transplantation in children. Molecular barcoding with unique molecular identifiers was used for the TCRbeta library. Using its own MiXCR run on the PCR reads, TCRdb lists one record per CDR3 protein. The sample gives some 640,000 distinct CDR3 sequences, 16% of which show up once; over 0.95% is in the top ten. This specimen consisted of PBMCs from the stem cell graft donor, obtained from the stem cell graft. The receptors derive from a human donor who donated a stem cell graft to a child with acute myeloid leukemia.

At least ten counts were recorded for this clonotype. The chain uses TRBV7-2 and TRBJ1-5; weak D call: TRBD1 (6 bases). This CDR3 region has 14 residues. Trimming shortened V by 4 bases and J by 4 bases, and 11 bases separated the two germline ends. Germline V gene lookup returns CDR1 SGHTA and CDR2 FQGNSA. CDR3 region: CASSSTGRNQPQHF. The DNA for the CDR3 is TGTGCCAGCAGCTCGACAGGTCGGAATCAGCCCCAGCATTTT.

This clonotype came up a few times. The CDR3 is CASTYGGDEQYV. The CDR3 DNA reads as TGTGCCAGCACCTATGGGGGTGACGAGCAGTACGTC. The gene calls are TRBV11-2 and TRBJ2-7; D is perhaps TRBD1 or TRBD2 (5 bases each). Germline V gene sequence: CDR1 SGHAT, CDR2 FQNNGV. The CDR3 has 12 amino acids. Trimming pared 7 bases from V and 5 bases from J, leaving 12 bases between.

The table lists this clonotype with a few counts. V and J are TRBV12-3 or TRBV12-4 and TRBJ1-4, with TRBD1 matching over 9 bases. The CDR3 extends over 15 amino acids. J lost 8 bases, V lost 5 bases, and 9 bases had no gene match. DNA of the CDR3: TGTGCCAGCAGTCCACGACAGGGGGAAAGAGAAAAACTGTTTTTT. Translated: CASSPRQGEREKLFF.

In this sample, this clonotype turned up many times. The chain links TRBV7-2 to TRBJ2-5; D unresolved. The V gene's germline CDR1 is SGHTA and CDR2 FQGNSA. V was clipped by 5 bases and J by 7 bases, with 11 bases between them. CDR3 size: 12 residues. The CDR3 DNA sequence: TGTGCCAGCAGCCTAAACGAAGGGACCCAGTACTTC. Residues: CASSLNEGTQYF. Full variable domain (outside the CDR3, taken from reference TRBV7-2 and TRBJ2-5): GAGVSQSPSNKVTEKGKDVELRCDPISGHTALYWYRQSLGQGLEFLIYFQGNSAPDKSGLPSDRFSAERTGGSVSTLTIQRTQQEDSAVYLCASSLNEGTQYFGPGTRLLVL.

In this sample, this clonotype turned up many times. The chain recombines TRBV20-1 with TRBJ2-1; either TRBD1 or TRBD2 may supply D (5 bases each). V dropped 3 bases and J dropped 6 bases, with 15 bases sitting between them. CDR1 DFQATT and CDR2 SNEGSKA come from the germline V gene (reference sequence). CDR3 length: 14 residues. CDR3 nucleotide sequence: TGCAGTGCTAGGGGGCCGGGGCCAGGCAATGAGCAGTTCTTC. Translating it yields CSARGPGPGNEQFF.

This clonotype was observed at least ten times. The chain has TRBV20-1 and TRBJ2-1, with 7 bases lining up with TRBD1. The V gene's germline CDR1 is DFQATT and CDR2 SNEGSKA (reference sequence). CDR3 length: 16 amino acids. Trimming cost V 3 bases and J 6 bases; bases outside gene matches: 14. The CDR3 loop is CSARTGQYRTGNEQFF. As DNA, the CDR3 is TGCAGTGCTAGGACGGGACAGTATCGTACCGGCAATGAGCAGTTCTTC.

The chain joins TRBV25-1 to TRBJ2-2, with D unclear. The CDR3 is 16 residues long. With 1 base removed from V and 5 bases from J, the gap between germline ends came to 14 bases. Per the germline V gene, CDR1 is MGHDK and CDR2 is SYGVNS. The CDR3 coding sequence is TGTGCCAGCAGTGAATGGAATCTGAAGGGAACCGGGGAGCTGTTTTTT. Translated: CASSEWNLKGTGELFF.

V usage is TRBV20-1 and J usage is TRBJ1-6; D not certain. Trimming shortened V by 5 bases and J by 0 bases, and 17 bases separated the two germline ends. Per germline, CDR1 DFQATT and CDR2 SNEGSKA (reference sequence). The CDR3 is made up of 17 amino acids. The CDR3 reads CSARRHEASSYNSPLHF. The CDR3 nucleotides read TGCAGTGCTCGCAGACACGAGGCCAGCTCCTATAATTCACCCCTCCACTTT.

This clonotype was observed at least ten times. The V and J genes are TRBV20-1 and TRBJ2-5; 7 bases agree with TRBD2. The J segment lost 1 base and the V segment lost 4 bases, leaving 3 bases of the junction unmatched. Germline CDR1 reads DFQATT; CDR2 reads SNEGSKA (reference sequence). The CDR3 runs to 13 residues. The CDR3 DNA reads as TGCAGTGCTAACCGCGGGGGCCAAGAGACCCAGTACTTC. Translated, it gives CSANRGGQETQYF.

The rearrangement uses TRBV5-6 and TRBJ1-4; D is unresolved. The CDR3 sequence is 13 residues long. The ends were cut back, 5 bases at V and 6 bases at J, with 11 bases in the middle. Germline lookup yields CDR1 SGHDT and CDR2 YYEEEE. CDR3 sequence reads: CASSSGYDEKLFF. The CDR3 DNA reads TGTGCCAGCAGTAGCGGATACGATGAAAAACTGTTTTTT.

This clonotype came up many times. The rearrangement links TRBV4-3 to TRBJ2-7; TRBD2 might be the D (5 bases). The CDR3 extends over 18 amino acids. V shed 1 base and J shed 1 base, with 20 bases lying between them. Germline V lookup: CDR1 LGHNA, CDR2 YSLEER. The CDR3 is CASSQGLRKTEVSYEQYF. For the CDR3, the DNA is TGCGCCAGCAGCCAAGGACTAAGGAAAACAGAAGTTTCCTACGAGCAGTACTTC.

This sequence joins TRBV25-1 and TRBJ2-5; 10 bases align to TRBD1. This CDR3 is built from 17 residues. CDR1 is MGHDK, CDR2 SYGVNS, per germline. V lost 0 bases, J lost 4 bases, and 8 bases stayed unmatched. The CDR3 loop reads CASSEYVTGGWGETQYF. The CDR3 DNA follows: TGTGCCAGCAGTGAATATGTGACAGGGGGCTGGGGAGAGACCCAGTACTTC.

The chain joins TRBV25-1 to TRBJ2-5, with 7 bases that match TRBD1. This CDR3 spans 17 amino acids. Per the germline V gene, CDR1 is MGHDK and CDR2 is SYGVNS. V lost 2 bases, J lost 4 bases, and 13 bases stayed unmatched. CDR3 in DNA: TGTGCCAGCAGTGAAAACAGGGGATTGGGTCGGAGAGAGACCCAGTACTTC. Encoded protein: CASSENRGLGRRETQYF. Based on the CDR3 plus reference TRBV25-1 and TRBJ2-5, the full variable domain is EADIYQTPRYLVIGTGKKITLECSQTMGHDKMYWYQQDPGMELHLIHYSYGVNSTEKGDLSSESTVSRIRTEHFPLTLESARPSHTSQYLCASSENRGLGRRETQYFGPGTRLLVL.

This clonotype was recorded many times. The V call is TRBV5-1, the J call TRBJ2-1; D is unresolved. Germline V gives CDR1 SGHRS, CDR2 YFSETQ. This CDR3 contains 13 residues. V was shortened by 4 bases and J by 5 bases, with 10 bases between the two germline ends. DNA of the CDR3: TGCGCCAGCAGCCCCCCGGAAGACAATGAGCAGTTCTTC. Protein product: CASSPPEDNEQFF.

This clonotype was observed many times. This chain links TRBV20-1 with TRBJ1-1, with a possible D match to TRBD1 (5 bases). The germline CDR1 and CDR2 sequences are DFQATT and SNEGSKA (reference sequence). The CDR3 length is 13 residues. V was pared by 1 base and J by 0 bases, with 6 bases between. This CDR3 reads CSARGGLNTEAFF. The CDR3, as DNA: TGCAGTGCTAGAGGGGGCCTGAACACTGAAGCTTTCTTT.

This clonotype occurred once. The chain couples TRBV24-1 to TRBJ2-5; TRBD1 matches at 8 bases. The germline V gene encodes CDR1 KGHDR and CDR2 SFDVKD. V gave up 4 bases and J gave up 0 bases; unmatched junction bases: 9. CDR3 size: 17 residues. As DNA, the CDR3 is TGTGCCACCAGTGACCGGACAGGGAGCCAGTACCAAGAGACCCAGTACTTC. It encodes CATSDRTGSQYQETQYF.

The gene calls are TRBV7-9 and TRBJ1-1; D possibly corresponds to TRBD1 (6 bases). CDR3 length: 14 residues. CDR1 and CDR2 (germline): SEHNR, FQNEAQ (reference sequence). Trimming took 5 bases from V and 8 from J, leaving 18 bases between them. In DNA form, the CDR3 reads TGTGCCAGCAGCCCGTCTAACAGGGATGGGGAAGCTTTCTTT. The encoded protein is CASSPSNRDGEAFF.

This clonotype has a count of ten or more. The rearrangement uses TRBV20-1 and TRBJ1-6; a weak D match, TRBD1 (5 bases). The CDR3 covers 14 residues. CDR1 and CDR2 from the germline V gene are DFQATT and SNEGSKA (reference sequence). Trimming left V 0 bases short and J 14 bases short, with 17 bases between. CDR3 region: CSARDQRGPLTLHF. CDR3 nucleotide sequence: TGCAGTGCTAGAGATCAGCGGGGCCCCTTGACCCTCCACTTT.

V usage is TRBV6-1 and J usage is TRBJ2-7; D may be TRBD2 (5 bases). Trimming removed 6 bases from V and 0 bases from J, with 9 bases in between. CDR1 and CDR2 (germline): MNHNS, SASEGT. The CDR3 has 13 amino acids. CDR3 DNA sequence: TGTGCCAGCAGACCCGGGGACTCCTACGAGCAGTACGTC. Encoded protein: CASRPGDSYEQYV.

In this sample, this clonotype turned up a few times. The chain has TRBV20-1 and TRBJ2-3, with TRBD1 matching 10 bases. V lost 6 bases and J lost 6; bases outside the gene matches: 12. This CDR3 spans 15 amino acids. In germline, CDR1 is DFQATT, CDR2 SNEGSKA (reference sequence). The CDR3 DNA reads TGCAGTGCGCTCGGGACAGGGGTTCGGATGGATACGCAGTATTTT. It codes for CSALGTGVRMDTQYF.

This clonotype was seen more than once but under ten times. J is TRBJ2-3 and V is TRBV7-9; weak D call: TRBD2 (6 bases). There are 16 residues in the CDR3. In germline, CDR1 is SEHNR, CDR2 FQNEAQ (reference sequence). Trimming pared 4 bases from V and 0 bases from J, leaving 14 bases between. The CDR3 is CASSSTLAASTDTQYF. In nucleotides, the CDR3 is TGTGCCAGCAGCTCGACATTAGCGGCCAGCACAGATACGCAGTATTTT.

As concerns this clonotype: This may come from a read error, since a much larger clone is one base off. The chain recombines TRBV20-1 with TRBJ2-5, with 7 bases identical to TRBD1. Germline lookup yields CDR1 DFQATT and CDR2 SNEGSKA (reference sequence). The CDR3 extends over 13 amino acids. V was pared by 3 bases and J by 1 base, with 2 bases of the junction left unmatched. CDR3 sequence (DNA): TGCAGTGCTAGGGGACAGTTCCAAGAGACCCAGTACTTC. Translation gives CSARGQFQETQYF.

This clonotype was seen repeatedly, ten times or more. The chain has TRBV6-5 and TRBJ2-1; no clear D gene. Deletions cut 2 bases from V and 8 bases from J, with 10 bases between. Looked up from germline, CDR1 is MNHEY and CDR2 is SVGAGI. The CDR3 is 13 amino acids. The chain's CDR3 is CASSYRQLYEQFF. CDR3 DNA: TGTGCCAGCAGTTACCGTCAGCTGTATGAGCAGTTCTTC.

About this clonotype: Just one base apart from a much larger clone, this may be a read error. The genes are TRBV6-5 and TRBJ2-1; TRBD2 matches 10 bases. CDR1 is MNHEY, CDR2 SVGAGI, per germline. V was pared by 4 bases and J by 5 bases, with 5 bases of the junction left unmatched. The CDR3 consists of 15 residues. CDR3 protein: CASSSAGGQNNEQFF. The CDR3 region has the DNA TGTGCCAGCAGTTCAGCGGGGGGGCAGAACAATGAGCAGTTCTTC.

This clonotype turned up a few times. The chain couples TRBV5-1 to TRBJ1-6; no clear D. There are 16 residues in the CDR3. V was trimmed by 0 bases and J by 7 bases, leaving 14 bases between them. CDR1 is SGHRS and CDR2 is YFSETQ in the germline V gene. CDR3 protein: CASSLDQALGNSPLHF. The CDR3, as DNA: TGCGCCAGCAGCTTGGACCAGGCCTTAGGGAATTCACCCCTCCACTTT. Looking up the rest from reference TRBV5-1 and TRBJ1-6 gives the full variable domain: KAGVTQTPRYLIKTRGQQVTLSCSPISGHRSVSWYQQTPGQGLQFLFEYFSETQRNKGNFPGRFSGRQFSNSRSEMNVSTLELGDSALYLCASSLDQALGNSPLHFGNGTRLTVT.

This clonotype was observed many times. For the CDR3, the DNA is TGCAGCGCTGCAGACACAGGGGAGGCCGATCAGCCCCAGCATTTT. Protein product: CSAADTGEADQPQHF. The genes are TRBV29-1 and TRBJ1-5; TRBD1 agrees at 7 bases. The CDR3 consists of 15 residues. CDR1 is SQVTM, CDR2 ANQGSEA, per germline. V gave up 7 bases and J gave up 5 bases; unmatched junction bases: 14.

In its sample, this clonotype was seen many times. The J gene is TRBJ2-7, the V gene TRBV20-1, with a possible D match to TRBD2 (5 bases). Germline CDR1 DFQATT, CDR2 SNEGSKA (reference sequence). The V end lost 2 bases, the J end lost 2 bases, and 10 bases lay between the germline ends. The CDR3 has 13 residues. As DNA, the CDR3 is TGCAGTGCTAGAAGACGGGGTACCTACGAGCAGTACGTC. Translating gives CSARRRGTYEQYV.

This clonotype was detected only a few times. The chain links TRBV5-1 to TRBJ2-1; tentatively, D is TRBD2 (5 bases). CDR3 size: 16 residues. V lost 2 bases, J lost 0 bases, and 12 bases lay in between. Germline V gives CDR1 SGHRS, CDR2 YFSETQ. DNA for the CDR3: TGCGCCAGCAGCTTTGTCTCGGGAAGCTCCTACAATGAGCAGTTCTTC. Residues: CASSFVSGSSYNEQFF. Variable domain in full (rest from reference TRBV5-1 and TRBJ2-1): KAGVTQTPRYLIKTRGQQVTLSCSPISGHRSVSWYQQTPGQGLQFLFEYFSETQRNKGNFPGRFSGRQFSNSRSEMNVSTLELGDSALYLCASSFVSGSSYNEQFFGPGTRLTVL.

J is TRBJ1-2 and V is TRBV4-1, with TRBD1 as a possible D gene (5 bases). Trimming removed 0 bases at V and 8 bases at J, with 13 bases between. Germline lookup yields CDR1 MGHRA and CDR2 YSYEKL. This CDR3 contains 14 residues. The CDR3 DNA reads TGCGCCAGCAGCCAAGACAGGGTCCCCTTGGGCTACACCTTC. This encodes CASSQDRVPLGYTF.

Many counts were recorded for this clonotype. The chain has TRBV20-1 and TRBJ1-3, with 10 bases matching TRBD1. In germline, CDR1 is DFQATT, CDR2 SNEGSKA (reference sequence). The CDR3 runs to 15 residues. V trimming: 5 bases; J trimming: 2 bases; junction bases outside the gene matches: 6. The CDR3 DNA reads as TGCAGTGCTTCCCGGGACAGGGGCCCTGGAAACACCATATATTTT. Translation: CSASRDRGPGNTIYF.

This clonotype was detected ten times or more. The chain combines TRBV7-2 with TRBJ2-7; no clear D gene. Germline V gene lookup returns CDR1 SGHTA and CDR2 FQGNSA. The V end lost 3 bases, the J end lost 2 bases, and 11 bases lay between the germline ends. The CDR3 has 14 amino acids. CDR3 nucleotides: TGTGCCAGCAGCTTTTACGCAGGTCCCTACGAGCAGTACTTC. It yields the protein CASSFYAGPYEQYF. The full variable domain, its missing parts supplied by reference TRBV7-2 and TRBJ2-7, is GAGVSQSPSNKVTEKGKDVELRCDPISGHTALYWYRQSLGQGLEFLIYFQGNSAPDKSGLPSDRFSAERTGGSVSTLTIQRTQQEDSAVYLCASSFYAGPYEQYFGPGTRLTVT.

This chain connects TRBV30 to TRBJ2-7; D not resolved. The V end was cut by 4 bases, the J end by 2 bases, with 18 bases between. The germline CDR1 and CDR2 sequences are GTSNPN and SVGIG (reference sequence). The CDR3 covers 15 residues. In DNA, the CDR3 is TGTGCCTGGAAAGCCGACTTACTCCCTACCTACGAGCAGTACTTC. Its translation is CAWKADLLPTYEQYF.